The rows below give T cell receptor beta chains drawn from one sample of a study of technical replicates of blood from several donors. Sequencing was performed with immunoSEQ multiplex PCR; in TCRdb, only in-frame clones are kept and a portion is missing. The sample lists 80,000 to 95,000 clones, 95% to 97% occurring once. Source material: T cells isolated from PBMCs. These receptors all stem from a human donor in good health. The CDR3 runs from the conserved cysteine through the conserved F or W. A D gene is named only where the DNA matches it firmly. Some rows have no size entry. The others give once, few or many, or a class for an expanded clone.

V gene: TRBV7-3
D gene: TRBD2
CDR3 length: 16
J gene: TRBJ2-5
clone size: .
CDR3 protein: CASSLTSTSGSETQYF
CDR3 DNA: TGTGCCAGCAGCTTAACGTCGACTAGCGGGAGCGAGACCCAGTACTTC

V gene: TRBV7-2
D gene: .
CDR3 length: 14
J gene: TRBJ2-1
clone size: .
CDR3 protein: CASSKRGIYNEQFF
CDR3 DNA: TGTGCCAGCAGCAAAAGGGGGATTTACAATGAGCAGTTCTTC

V gene: TRBV29-1
D gene: .
CDR3 length: 14
J gene: TRBJ2-5
clone size: .
CDR3 protein: CSVEDQGQQETQYF
CDR3 DNA: TGCAGCGTTGAAGATCAAGGACAGCAAGAGACCCAGTACTTC

V gene: TRBV2
D gene: TRBD1
CDR3 length: 14
J gene: TRBJ1-2
clone size: once
CDR3 protein: CASRGDSPNYGYTF
CDR3 DNA: TGTGCCAGCAGGGGGGACAGTCCGAACTATGGCTACACCTTC

V gene: TRBV2
D gene: .
CDR3 length: 15
J gene: TRBJ1-1
clone size: .
CDR3 protein: CASSEEGDLNTEAFF
CDR3 DNA: TGTGCCAGCAGTGAGGAAGGGGACTTGAACACTGAAGCTTTCTTT

V gene: TRBV7-9
D gene: .
CDR3 length: 12
J gene: TRBJ1-1
clone size: .
CDR3 protein: CASTAMNTEAFF
CDR3 DNA: TGTGCCAGTACTGCCATGAACACTGAAGCTTTCTTT

V gene: TRBV6-5
D gene: .
CDR3 length: 11
J gene: TRBJ2-3
clone size: .
CDR3 protein: CASRRADTQYF
CDR3 DNA: TGTGCCAGCAGGAGAGCAGATACGCAGTATTTT

V gene: TRBV27
D gene: TRBD1
CDR3 length: 17
J gene: TRBJ2-7
clone size: .
CDR3 protein: CASSLSVHRDRGYEQYF
CDR3 DNA: TGTGCCAGCAGTTTATCTGTTCATCGGGACAGGGGCTACGAGCAGTACTTC

V gene: TRBV11-3
D gene: .
CDR3 length: 14
J gene: TRBJ1-2
clone size: .
CDR3 protein: CASSSRDRTKGYTF
CDR3 DNA: TGTGCCAGCAGCTCCCGAGACAGGACAAAGGGCTACACCTTC

V gene: TRBV2
D gene: .
CDR3 length: 14
J gene: TRBJ2-7
clone size: .
CDR3 protein: CASMQGFFSYEQYF
CDR3 DNA: TGTGCCAGCATGCAGGGATTCTTCTCCTACGAGCAGTACTTC

V gene: TRBV4-1
D gene: .
CDR3 length: 17
J gene: TRBJ1-1
clone size: .
CDR3 protein: CASSQVITRGLDTEAFF
CDR3 DNA: TGCGCCAGCAGCCAAGTTATCACCAGGGGCTTGGACACTGAAGCTTTCTTT

V gene: TRBV4-2
D gene: TRBD1
CDR3 length: 13
J gene: TRBJ1-4
clone size: .
CDR3 protein: CASSQTGDEKLFF
CDR3 DNA: TGTGCCAGCAGCCAAACAGGGGACGAAAAACTGTTTTTT

V gene: TRBV30
D gene: .
CDR3 length: 16
J gene: TRBJ1-5
clone size: .
CDR3 protein: CAWSVRSGKGFQPQHF
CDR3 DNA: TGTGCCTGGAGTGTACGATCGGGGAAAGGGTTTCAGCCCCAGCATTTT

V gene: TRBV7-2
D gene: TRBD1
CDR3 length: 17
J gene: TRBJ2-2
clone size: .
CDR3 protein: CASSSRDRTSNTGELFF
CDR3 DNA: TGTGCCAGCAGCTCCCGGGACAGGACCTCGAACACCGGGGAGCTGTTTTTT

V gene: TRBV9
D gene: TRBD2
CDR3 length: 17
J gene: TRBJ2-7
clone size: .
CDR3 protein: CASSVSPAGGPWYEQYF
CDR3 DNA: TGTGCCAGCAGCGTCAGCCCCGCGGGAGGGCCATGGTACGAGCAGTACTTC

V gene: TRBV9
D gene: TRBD1
CDR3 length: 15
J gene: TRBJ1-5
clone size: .
CDR3 protein: CASSPKGAANQPQHF
CDR3 DNA: TGTGCCAGCAGCCCCAAGGGGGCGGCTAATCAGCCCCAGCATTTT

V gene: TRBV5-6
D gene: TRBD1
CDR3 length: 15
J gene: TRBJ2-3
clone size: .
CDR3 protein: CASSLRTGLLDTQYF
CDR3 DNA: TGTGCCAGCAGCTTGAGGACAGGGTTACTGGATACGCAGTATTTT

V gene: TRBV28
D gene: TRBD2
CDR3 length: 15
J gene: TRBJ2-1
clone size: .
CDR3 protein: CASSLRLAGNNEQFF
CDR3 DNA: TGTGCCAGCAGTTTGAGACTAGCGGGTAACAATGAGCAGTTCTTC